These 2 T cell receptor beta chains came from one sample sequenced in a study of cytomegalovirus exposure and HLA in healthy donors. PCR involved 60 Vbeta and 13 Jbeta primers. Assay used: immunoSEQ multiplex PCR; TCRdb lists only in-frame clones, some missing. The sample records about 130,000 clones, roughly 84% being singletons. The material sequenced was PBMCs. These receptors were taken from a boy younger than 18 in good health and CMV-seronegative.

The rearrangement joins TRBV5-6 to TRBJ2-7; D is possibly TRBD2 (6 bases). V was trimmed by 4 bases and J by 2 bases, leaving 10 bases between them. The germline V gene has CDR1 SGHDT and CDR2 YYEEEE. This CDR3 region has 13 residues. CDR3 sequence reads: CASSADYTYEQYF. CDR3 DNA sequence: TGTGCCAGCAGCGCGGACTACACCTACGAGCAGTACTTC. Drawing the rest from reference TRBV5-6 and TRBJ2-7, the complete variable domain is DAGVTQSPTHLIKTRGQQVTLRCSPKSGHDTVSWYQQALGQGPQFIFQYYEEEERQRGNFPDRFSGHQFPNYSSELNVNALLLGDSALYLCASSADYTYEQYFGPGTRLTVT.

The chain employs TRBV29-1 and TRBJ2-5; TRBD1 matches at 8 bases. Matching the DNA end better, TRBJ2-7 makes the J call doubtful. The CDR3 length is 14 residues. Germline CDR1 reads SQVTM; CDR2 reads ANQGSEA. In DNA form, the CDR3 reads TGCAGCGTTCGAGGACAGGGTTTATCCTACGAGCAGTACTTC. This gives the protein CSVRGQGLSYEQYF.